The 20 T cell receptor beta chains given below trace back to one sample, sequenced in a study of regulatory T cells in long-lasting Graves disease. Time point specified: newly diagnosed GD, antithyroid drugs for less than 3 months. From PBMCs, RNA was extracted and then used to make the TCR library. Assembly of TCR beta libraries relied on iRepertoire HTBI primers together with Arm-PCR of CDR3 regions. Using its own MiXCR run on the multiplex PCR reads, TCRdb lists one record per CDR3 protein. Of 360,000 or so distinct CDR3 sequences listed, about a sixth were seen once; the top ten hold 20%. The same sample was also used in a study of T cells in Graves' hyperthyroidism and ophthalmopathy.

The specimen was peripheral blood mononuclear cells (PBMCs), collected at new diagnosis, from a patient treated with antithyroid drugs. The receptors originated from a young woman with Graves disease.

Only a few counts were recorded for this clonotype. V is TRBV6-1 and J is TRBJ2-7; a weak D match, TRBD2 (7 bases). Between the trimmed V and J ends, which lost 6 bases and 0 bases, there was a span of 21 bases. CDR3 length: 17 amino acids. Germline CDR1 reads MNHNS; CDR2 reads SASEGT. CDR3 DNA sequence: TGTGCCAGCAGCCCCCGGGGGGCCCGACAGAGCTCCTACGAGCAGTACTTC. It translates to CASSPRGARQSSYEQYF.

This clonotype was recorded a few times. The chain carries TRBV28 and TRBJ2-7, with D unresolved. The CDR3 runs 13 residues. CDR1 is MDHEN and CDR2 is SYDVKM in the germline V gene. Deletions cut 4 bases from V and 3 bases from J, with 10 bases between. The CDR3 region is CASSSQELYEQYF. The CDR3 DNA is TGTGCCAGCAGTTCGCAGGAGCTCTACGAGCAGTACTTC.

This clonotype has just a few counts. One junction end does not reproduce the germline sequence, and a read error may be involved. The CDR3 loop reads CAISPGRDEQHF. The DNA of the CDR3 is TGTGCCATCAGCCCCGGGAGAGACGAGCAGCACTTC. This rearrangement joins TRBV10-3 to TRBJ2-7, with a possible D match to TRBD2 (6 bases). CDR3 length equals 12 residues. CDR1 is ENHRY and CDR2 is SYGVKD in the germline V gene.

In this sample, this clonotype turned up many times. The J gene is TRBJ2-3, the V gene TRBV19, with D possibly being TRBD2 (6 bases). The germline V and J ends were trimmed by 3 bases and 4 bases, with 11 bases remaining between them. Germline-derived CDR1 and CDR2 are LNHDA and SQIVND (reference sequence). This CDR3 is 14 amino acids long. The CDR3 sequence is CASSIPGGADTQYF. CDR3 in DNA: TGTGCCAGTAGTATCCCCGGGGGAGCAGATACGCAGTATTTT.

The CDR3 protein is CSASLDSTGNEQYF. The CDR3 DNA is TGCAGTGCTTCCCTAGATTCGACAGGGAACGAGCAGTACTTC. The chain uses TRBV20-1 and TRBJ2-7; 7 nucleotides align to TRBD1. The CDR3 loop spans 14 amino acids. The trim removed 5 bases at V and 5 bases at J, leaving 12 bases unmatched. Per the germline V gene, CDR1 is DFQATT and CDR2 is SNEGSKA (reference sequence).

This clonotype has ten or more counts. The chain links TRBV20-1 to TRBJ2-1; D unresolved. V lost 0 bases and J lost 7, with 22 bases in between. This CDR3 comprises 17 residues. Germline assignment: CDR1 DFQATT and CDR2 SNEGSKA (reference sequence). The CDR3 nucleotides are TGCAGTGCTAGAGATCTGACGTCTGCGGTCCTGGGAAATGAGCAGTTCTTC. This translates into CSARDLTSAVLGNEQFF.

This clonotype was counted between two and nine times. This chain joins TRBV29-1 and TRBJ1-5, with 9 bases aligning to TRBD1. J lost 2 bases, V lost 7 bases, and 15 bases had no gene match. The CDR3 extends over 17 amino acids. Germline CDR1 and CDR2: SQVTM and ANQGSEA. The CDR3 sequence is CSGPGQGTSGGNQPQHF. The CDR3 nucleotides are TGCAGCGGACCGGGACAGGGCACAAGCGGGGGCAATCAGCCCCAGCATTTT.

This clonotype was counted ten times or more. The V and J genes are TRBV7-2 and TRBJ2-3, with 10 bases that match TRBD2. Germline values: CDR1 SGHTA, CDR2 FQGNSA. V shed 2 bases, J shed 5 bases, and the junction held 4 bases outside the gene matches. The CDR3 totals 15 residues. The CDR3 region has the DNA TGTGCCAGCAGCTTAAGCGGGGGGGCAATAGATACGCAGTATTTT. It encodes CASSLSGGAIDTQYF.

V gene TRBV12-3 or TRBV12-4 combines with J gene TRBJ1-6; D possibly corresponds to TRBD1 (5 bases). The CDR3 totals 14 residues. The ends were cut back, 5 bases at V and 8 bases at J, with 13 bases in the middle. CDR3: CASSNRDAHSPLHF. The DNA of the CDR3 is TGTGCCAGCAGTAACCGGGACGCCCATTCACCCCTCCACTTT.

This clonotype occurred many times. This chain connects TRBV14 to TRBJ2-5; D might be TRBD2 (7 bases). The germline V gene has CDR1 SGHDN and CDR2 FVKESK. The CDR3 is made up of 15 amino acids. Trimming cost V 4 bases and J 5 bases, with 17 bases left between them. The CDR3: CASSPNPGGTETQYF. Here the CDR3 DNA reads TGTGCCAGCAGCCCTAACCCGGGGGGCACGGAGACCCAGTACTTC.

This clonotype was observed a few times. The chain links TRBV5-1 to TRBJ2-5; D tentatively fits TRBD1 or TRBD2 (6 bases each). V lost 8 bases and J lost 4, with 18 bases in between. Germline CDR1 SGHRS, CDR2 YFSETQ. The CDR3 has 14 amino acids. CDR3 amino acids: CASHPGAPPETQYF. The CDR3, as DNA: TGCGCCAGTCACCCGGGGGCCCCCCCAGAGACCCAGTACTTC.

The chain employs TRBV7-9 and TRBJ1-1, with D possibly being TRBD1 (5 bases). Trimming took off 0 bases at V and 5 bases at J, with 16 bases between the two ends. The germline V gene has CDR1 SEHNR and CDR2 FQNEAQ (reference sequence). This CDR3 contains 16 residues. The CDR3 DNA reads as TGTGCCAGCAGCTTAGCGCGCGTCGGGGCGCAGACTGAAGCTTTCTTT. Translation: CASSLARVGAQTEAFF.

This clonotype appeared a few times. The chain links TRBV19 to TRBJ2-2; possibly TRBD2 for D (5 bases). V lost 0 bases, J lost 6 bases, and 20 bases lay in between. Germline V CDR1 and CDR2: LNHDA, SQIVND (reference sequence). The CDR3 loop spans 18 amino acids. CDR3 nucleotides: TGTGCCAGTAGTATAGATCGGAGCCTCCTTAACGGGGCCGGGGAGCTGTTTTTT. It is translated as CASSIDRSLLNGAGELFF.

This clonotype was seen repeatedly, ten times or more. The chain is built from TRBV28 and TRBJ1-1; D not certain. Germline V CDR1 and CDR2: MDHEN, SYDVKM. V was clipped by 1 base and J by 5 bases, with 11 bases between them. This CDR3 has 14 residues. The DNA of the CDR3 is TGTGCCAGCAGTTTATCGGGCGGGGAAACTGAAGCTTTCTTT. Protein product: CASSLSGGETEAFF.

This clonotype was seen at least ten times. CDR3 DNA sequence: TGTGCCAGCAGAGGGGCGGGGGGGCAATACAATGAGCAGTTCTTC. Protein sequence: CASRGAGGQYNEQFF. The chain uses TRBV27 and TRBJ2-1, with 9 bases matching TRBD2. The junction had 7 bases not matched to a gene; V was cut back by 6 bases and J by 4 bases. Germline V gene sequence: CDR1 MNHEY, CDR2 SMNVEV (reference sequence). The CDR3 runs 15 residues.

This clonotype occurred many times. V is TRBV28 and J is TRBJ2-5, with TRBD1 as a possible D gene (6 bases). The CDR3 is 17 residues long. Germline CDR1 MDHEN, CDR2 SYDVKM. V shed 5 bases and J shed 4 bases, with 23 bases lying between them. For the CDR3, the DNA is TGTGCCAGCAGTACGAATTGGCTGGGGGACACGGGAGAGACCCAGTACTTC. Its translation is CASSTNWLGDTGETQYF.

This sequence joins TRBV29-1 and TRBJ1-5, with D unresolved. This CDR3 contains 15 residues. Between the trimmed V and J ends, which lost 4 bases and 0 bases, there was a span of 13 bases. Germline CDR1 SQVTM, CDR2 ANQGSEA. The CDR3, as DNA: TGCAGCGTTGCGGCCGAACCCTATAGCAATCAGCCCCAGCATTTT. Its protein is CSVAAEPYSNQPQHF.

This clonotype occurred many times. This rearrangement joins TRBV5-1 to TRBJ2-7, with D possibly matching TRBD1 (6 bases). Per germline, CDR1 SGHRS and CDR2 YFSETQ. Between the trimmed V and J ends, which lost 4 bases and 0 bases, there was a span of 14 bases. The CDR3 loop spans 15 amino acids. The CDR3 sequence is CASSGRQEYSYEQYF. The CDR3 coding sequence is TGCGCCAGCAGCGGTAGACAGGAATACTCCTACGAGCAGTACTTC.

This clonotype occurred many times. J is TRBJ2-7 and V is TRBV7-9, with 7 bases identical to TRBD1. The J segment lost 2 bases and the V segment lost 5 bases, leaving 6 bases of the junction unmatched. CDR3 length: 14 amino acids. CDR1 is SEHNR, CDR2 FQNEAQ, per germline (reference sequence). The CDR3 coding sequence is TGTGCCAGCAGCCGCGACAGGGTGGCCTACGAGCAGTACTTC. Translation: CASSRDRVAYEQYF.

This clonotype was seen repeatedly, ten times or more. The rearrangement uses TRBV20-1 and TRBJ1-2, with D hard to call. V was shortened by 1 base and J by 5 bases, with 11 bases between the two germline ends. The CDR3 has 13 amino acids. The germline V gene encodes CDR1 DFQATT and CDR2 SNEGSKA (reference sequence). The CDR3 here is CSARVPLGYGYTF. The CDR3 nucleotides are TGCAGTGCTAGAGTTCCGCTTGGGTATGGCTACACCTTC.